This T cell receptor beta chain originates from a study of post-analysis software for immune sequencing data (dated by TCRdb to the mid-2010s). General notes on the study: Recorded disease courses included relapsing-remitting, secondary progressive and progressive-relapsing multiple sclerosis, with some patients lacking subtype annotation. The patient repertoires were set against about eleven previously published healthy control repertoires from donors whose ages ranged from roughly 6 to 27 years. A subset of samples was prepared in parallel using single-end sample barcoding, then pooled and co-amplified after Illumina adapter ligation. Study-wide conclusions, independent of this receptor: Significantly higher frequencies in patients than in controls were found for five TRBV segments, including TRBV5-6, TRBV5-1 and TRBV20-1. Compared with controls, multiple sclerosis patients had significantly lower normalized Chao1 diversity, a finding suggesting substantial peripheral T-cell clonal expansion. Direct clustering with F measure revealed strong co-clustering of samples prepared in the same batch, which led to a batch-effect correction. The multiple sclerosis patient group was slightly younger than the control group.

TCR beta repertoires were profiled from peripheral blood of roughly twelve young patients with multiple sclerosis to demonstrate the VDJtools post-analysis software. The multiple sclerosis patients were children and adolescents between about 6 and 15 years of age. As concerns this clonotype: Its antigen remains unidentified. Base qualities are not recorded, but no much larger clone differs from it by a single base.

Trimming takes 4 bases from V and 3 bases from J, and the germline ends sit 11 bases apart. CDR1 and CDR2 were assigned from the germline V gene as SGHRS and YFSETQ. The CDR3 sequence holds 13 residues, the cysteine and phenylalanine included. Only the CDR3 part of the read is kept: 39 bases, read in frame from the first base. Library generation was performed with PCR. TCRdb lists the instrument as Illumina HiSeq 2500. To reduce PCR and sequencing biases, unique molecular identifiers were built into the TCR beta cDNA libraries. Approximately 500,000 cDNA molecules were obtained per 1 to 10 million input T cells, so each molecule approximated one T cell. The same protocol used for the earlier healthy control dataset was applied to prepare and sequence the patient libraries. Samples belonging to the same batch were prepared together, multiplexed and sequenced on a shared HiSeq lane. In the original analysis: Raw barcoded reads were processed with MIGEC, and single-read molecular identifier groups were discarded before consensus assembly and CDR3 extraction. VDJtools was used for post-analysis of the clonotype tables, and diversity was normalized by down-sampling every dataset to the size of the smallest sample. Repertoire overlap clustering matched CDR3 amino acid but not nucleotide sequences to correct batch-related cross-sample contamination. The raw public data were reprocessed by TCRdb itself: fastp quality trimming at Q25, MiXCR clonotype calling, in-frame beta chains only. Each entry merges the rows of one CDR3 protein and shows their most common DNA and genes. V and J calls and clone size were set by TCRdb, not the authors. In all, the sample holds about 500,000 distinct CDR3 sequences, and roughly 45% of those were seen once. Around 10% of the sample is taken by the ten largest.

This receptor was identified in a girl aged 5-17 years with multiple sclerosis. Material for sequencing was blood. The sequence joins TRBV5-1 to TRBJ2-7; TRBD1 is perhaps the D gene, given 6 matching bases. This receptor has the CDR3 CASSPTGNYEQYF. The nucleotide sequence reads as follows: TGCGCCAGCAGCCCGACAGGAAACTACGAGCAGTACTTC.